The 4 T cell receptor beta chains listed next were all sequenced from one sample in a study of blood T cell repertoires in COVID-19. The repertoire was sequenced with immunoSEQ multiplex PCR; TCRdb's copy has only in-frame clones and lacks some. Of about 220,000 clones listed, about nine tenths are singletons. Sequencing was done on a sample of PBMCs or T cells enriched from blood (not recorded which). Every receptor here comes from a woman aged 30 to 39 who had recovered from COVID-19.

This clone has just one count. The gene calls are TRBV7-6 and TRBJ1-1; no clear D gene. CDR1 is SGHVS and CDR2 is FNYEAQ in the germline V gene. V lost 1 base to trimming and J lost 1 base, with 10 bases between them. The CDR3 runs 15 residues. The CDR3 loop is CASSLESEGNTEAFF. CDR3 DNA sequence: TGTGCCAGCAGCTTAGAGAGTGAGGGGAACACTGAAGCTTTCTTT.

This chain connects TRBV11-2 to TRBJ2-7, with 9 bases lining up with TRBD1. V was clipped by 3 bases and J by 2 bases; unmatched bases: 8. Germline V gene data show CDR1 as SGHAT and CDR2 as FQNNGV. CDR3 size: 16 residues. The CDR3 DNA reads TGTGCCAGCAGCTTGGGGGCGACAGGGGGGACCTACGAGCAGTACTTC. Translating it yields CASSLGATGGTYEQYF.

The V and J genes are TRBV10-3 and TRBJ2-2, with 9 bases that match TRBD1. With 7 bases clipped from V and 6 bases from J, the junction kept 6 bases outside the gene matches. Per germline, CDR1 ENHRY and CDR2 SYGVKD. The CDR3 is 14 residues long. The CDR3 bases are TGTGCCATCACTGGACAGGGGTATGCCGGGGAGCTGTTTTTT. Translating it yields CAITGQGYAGELFF.

This chain connects TRBV5-4 to TRBJ2-2, with D perhaps TRBD1 (5 bases). Germline V gene sequence: CDR1 SGHNT, CDR2 YYREEE (reference sequence). CDR3 length equals 14 residues. The V and J ends lost 1 base and 1 base respectively, with 5 bases between them. CDR3 amino acids: CASSLRGNTGELFF. CDR3 in DNA: TGTGCCAGCAGCTTGAGGGGGAACACCGGGGAGCTGTTTTTT. Using reference TRBV5-4 and TRBJ2-2 for the parts outside the CDR3, the full variable domain is ETGVTQSPTHLIKTRGQQVTLRCSSQSGHNTVSWYQQALGQGPQFIFQYYREEENGRGNFPPRFSGLQFPNYSSELNVNALELDDSALYLCASSLRGNTGELFFGEGSRLTVL.